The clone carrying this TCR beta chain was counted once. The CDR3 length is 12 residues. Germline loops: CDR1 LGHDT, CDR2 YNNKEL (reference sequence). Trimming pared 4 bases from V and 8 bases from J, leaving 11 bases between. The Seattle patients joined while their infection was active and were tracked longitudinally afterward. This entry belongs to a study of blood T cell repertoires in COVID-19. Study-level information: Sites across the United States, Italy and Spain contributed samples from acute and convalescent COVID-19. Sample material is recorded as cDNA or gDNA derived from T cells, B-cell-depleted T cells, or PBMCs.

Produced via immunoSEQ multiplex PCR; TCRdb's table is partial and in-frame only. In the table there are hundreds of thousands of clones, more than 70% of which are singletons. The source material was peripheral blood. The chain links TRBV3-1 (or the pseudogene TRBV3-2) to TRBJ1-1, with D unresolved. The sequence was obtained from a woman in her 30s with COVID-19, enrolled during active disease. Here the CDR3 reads CASSLESGEAFF. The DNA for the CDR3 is TGTGCCAGCAGCCTCGAGTCGGGGGAAGCTTTCTTT.